The 9 T cell receptor beta chains listed next were all sequenced from one sample in a study of T cells in Graves' hyperthyroidism and ophthalmopathy. TCR beta CDR3 regions were amplified from RNA transcripts. With the HTBI primer set, the TCR CDR3 went through a first round of RT-PCR. TCRdb fed the multiplex PCR reads into MiXCR, producing one record per CDR3 protein. The table lists about 640,000 distinct CDR3 sequences, around 20% of them singletons. Sequencing was carried out using blood. The receptor set was obtained from a man under 40 with Graves' ophthalmopathy.

The chain links TRBV20-1 to TRBJ1-2; possible D gene TRBD1, 6 bases. Germline assignment: CDR1 DFQATT and CDR2 SNEGSKA (reference sequence). The CDR3 runs 11 residues. The CDR3 DNA is TGCAGGTGGTGGGGGGCAGACGGCTACACCTTC. As protein: CRWWGADGYTF.

This clonotype was detected a few times. The rearrangement uses TRBV20-1 and TRBJ2-5, with D unresolved. Germline-derived CDR1 and CDR2 are DFQATT and SNEGSKA (reference sequence). This CDR3 contains 11 residues. Trimming pared 6 bases from V and 5 bases from J, leaving 10 bases between. The CDR3 loop is CSAQLGETQYF. Written as DNA, the CDR3 is TGCAGTGCACAGCTAGGGGAGACCCAGTACTTC.

V is TRBV19 and J is TRBJ2-1; 9 bases map to TRBD1. J lost 8 bases, V lost 8 bases, and 7 bases had no gene match. CDR1 is LNHDA, CDR2 SQIVND, per germline (reference sequence). CDR3 length equals 13 residues. The CDR3 protein is CASSQTGGDEQFF. CDR3 DNA sequence: TGTGCCAGTTCGCAAACAGGGGGCGATGAGCAGTTCTTC.

Many counts were recorded for this clonotype. The CDR3 nucleotides read TGCGCCAGCAGCCTCGGACAGGGAGGGGGCTACACCTTC. Translated: CASSLGQGGGYTF. This sequence joins TRBV5-1 and TRBJ1-2, with 8 bases matching TRBD1. CDR1 SGHRS and CDR2 YFSETQ come from the germline V gene. Trimming at V came to 4 bases and at J to 8 bases, leaving 7 bases not matched to a gene. The CDR3 runs 13 residues.

This clonotype was observed many times. This chain uses TRBV18 with TRBJ1-2; 7 bases map to TRBD1. V was clipped by 3 bases and J by 4 bases; unmatched bases: 5. The CDR3 is 14 amino acids. Germline V gene data show CDR1 as KGHSH and CDR2 as LQKENI. CDR3 region: CASSPNRDSYGYTF. The CDR3 region has the DNA TGTGCCAGCTCACCCAACCGGGACAGCTATGGCTACACCTTC. Based on the CDR3 plus reference TRBV18 and TRBJ1-2, the full variable domain is NAGVMQNPRHLVRRRGQEARLRCSPMKGHSHVYWYRQLPEEGLKFMVYLQKENIIDESGMPKERFSAEFPKEGPSILRIQQVVRGDSAAYFCASSPNRDSYGYTFGSGTRLTVV.

This clonotype was seen more than once but under ten times. The chain links TRBV20-1 to TRBJ2-1; D is possibly TRBD2 (7 bases). The germline V and J ends were trimmed by 5 bases and 0 bases, with 11 bases remaining between them. CDR3 length: 14 amino acids. Germline CDR1 and CDR2: DFQATT and SNEGSKA (reference sequence). The CDR3 region is CSAEGGISYNEQFF. The CDR3, as DNA: TGCAGTGCTGAGGGGGGGATCTCCTACAATGAGCAGTTCTTC.

This clonotype was seen only a few times. The germline gene is not matched at one end of the junction; a read error may be the cause. V usage is TRBV18 and J usage is TRBJ1-6; TRBD1 matches 10 bases. The CDR3 is 15 residues long. Germline V CDR1 and CDR2: KGHSH, LQKENI. The DNA of the CDR3 is TGTGTCAGCTCAGACGTGGGACAGGGGACTTCACCCCTCCACTTT. Translated: CVSSDVGQGTSPLHF.

This clonotype was seen repeatedly, ten times or more. The rearrangement links TRBV11-2 to TRBJ1-5; weak D call: TRBD1 (6 bases). The CDR3 runs to 15 residues. Germline-derived CDR1 and CDR2 are SGHAT and FQNNGV. V was shortened by 1 base and J by 6 bases, with 13 bases between the two germline ends. The CDR3 protein is CASSLAGHGGQPQHF. CDR3 bases: TGTGCCAGCAGCTTAGCGGGACATGGAGGTCAGCCCCAGCATTTT. Full variable domain (missing parts from reference TRBV11-2 and TRBJ1-5): EAGVAQSPRYKIIEKRQSVAFWCNPISGHATLYWYQQILGQGPKLLIQFQNNGVVDDSQLPKDRFSAERLKGVDSTLKIQPAKLEDSAVYLCASSLAGHGGQPQHFGDGTRLSIL.

At least ten counts were recorded for this clonotype. This chain links TRBV7-9 with TRBJ2-7; 7 bases agree with TRBD2. This CDR3 region has 15 residues. Germline V gives CDR1 SEHNR, CDR2 FQNEAQ (reference sequence). The V segment lost 6 bases and the J segment 5 bases; nucleotides outside the gene matches: 13. CDR3 sequence reads: CASSLDRGSFDEQYF. In DNA, the CDR3 is TGTGCCAGCAGTCTCGACCGCGGGAGTTTCGACGAGCAGTACTTC. The full variable domain, in which reference TRBV7-9 and TRBJ2-7 provide the parts outside the CDR3, is DTGVSQNPRHKITKRGQNVTFRCDPISEHNRLYWYRQTLGQGPEFLTYFQNEAQLEKSRLLSDRFSAERPKGSFSTLEIQRTEQGDSAMYLCASSLDRGSFDEQYFGPGTRLTVT.